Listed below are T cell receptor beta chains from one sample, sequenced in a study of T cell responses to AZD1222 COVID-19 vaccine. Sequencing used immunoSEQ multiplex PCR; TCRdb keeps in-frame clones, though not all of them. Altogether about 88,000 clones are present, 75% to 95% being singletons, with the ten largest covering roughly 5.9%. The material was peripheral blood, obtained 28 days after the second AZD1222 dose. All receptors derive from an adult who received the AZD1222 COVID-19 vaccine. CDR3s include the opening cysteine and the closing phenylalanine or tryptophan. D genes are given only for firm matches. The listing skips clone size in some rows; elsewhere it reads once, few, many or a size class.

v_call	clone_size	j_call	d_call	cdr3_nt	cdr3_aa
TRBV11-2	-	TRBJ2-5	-	TGTGCCAGCAGCTTAGATAGCGGAGTGGGGGGGCCCTCCCAAGAGACCCAGTACTTC	CASSLDSGVGGPSQETQYF
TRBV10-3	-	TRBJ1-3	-	TGTGCCATCAGTGAGGACGGGGCTGGAAACACCATATATTTT	CAISEDGAGNTIYF
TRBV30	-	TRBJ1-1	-	TGTGCCTGGTCTCCCCTGGGGAACACTGAAGCTTTCTTT	CAWSPLGNTEAFF
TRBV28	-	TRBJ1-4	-	TGTGCCAGCGCCACGGGAGGGGGTAATGAAAAACTGTTTTTT	CASATGGGNEKLFF
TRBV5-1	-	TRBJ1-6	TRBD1	TGCGCCAGCAGGCCCGGGACAGGCGTTAATTCACCCCTCCACTTT	CASRPGTGVNSPLHF
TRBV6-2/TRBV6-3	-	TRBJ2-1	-	TGTGCCAGCAGTTACCCCTCCCGGGGGTCCTACAATGAGCAGTTCTTC	CASSYPSRGSYNEQFF
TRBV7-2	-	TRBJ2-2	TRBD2	TGTGCCAGCAAGAAAAGCGGGGGGAACACCGGGGAGCTGTTTTTT	CASKKSGGNTGELFF
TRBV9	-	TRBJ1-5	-	TGTGCCAGCAGCGATGACCTCGGGACACCTAATCAGCCCCAGCATTTT	CASSDDLGTPNQPQHF
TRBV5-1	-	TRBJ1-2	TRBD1	TGCGCCAGCAGCCCGACAGGGTTGGACTATGGCTACACCTTC	CASSPTGLDYGYTF
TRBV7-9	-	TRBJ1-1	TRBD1	TGTGCCAGCAGCAAAGGGACAGGGTGGACTGAAGCTTTCTTT	CASSKGTGWTEAFF
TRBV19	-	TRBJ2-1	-	TGTGCCAGTAGTATCCCGGGGGAATGGAGTGAGCAGTTCTTC	CASSIPGEWSEQFF
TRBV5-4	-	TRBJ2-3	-	TGTGCCAGCAGCTTGGACAGGCGAAGCACAGATACGCAGTATTTT	CASSLDRRSTDTQYF
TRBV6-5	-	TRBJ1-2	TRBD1	TGTGCCACCGTGACAGGGGGCAACTATGGCTACACCTTC	CATVTGGNYGYTF
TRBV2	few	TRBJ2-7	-	TGTGCCAACCCAGGGTCCACCTACGAGCAGTACTTC	CANPGSTYEQYF
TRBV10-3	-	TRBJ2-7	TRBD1	TGTGCCATCAGTGACGGGACAGGGGGCTACGAGCAGTACTTC	CAISDGTGGYEQYF
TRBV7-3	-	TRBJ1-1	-	TGTGCCAGCAGCTTAGAATTGAACACTGAAGCTTTCTTT	CASSLELNTEAFF
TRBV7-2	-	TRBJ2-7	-	TGTGCCAGCAGCTTAGAAGCGGAGAATGTCGAGCAGTACTTC	CASSLEAENVEQYF
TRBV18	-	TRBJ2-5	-	TGTGCCAGCTCACCGATACTACAGGGAGTAGAGACCCAGTACTTC	CASSPILQGVETQYF
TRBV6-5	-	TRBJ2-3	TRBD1	TGTGCCAGCAGCACAGGGGGATCGAAGGATACGCAGTATTTT	CASSTGGSKDTQYF
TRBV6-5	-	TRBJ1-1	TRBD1	TGTGCCAGCAGCCTAGCAGGACAGGGGGTATTTGAAGCTTTCTTT	CASSLAGQGVFEAFF
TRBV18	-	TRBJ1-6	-	TGTGCCAGCTCACCTCAAGGGGTTAATTCACCCCTCCACTTT	CASSPQGVNSPLHF
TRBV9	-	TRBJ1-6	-	TGTGCCAGCAGCGAGAGACAGCTCTCAAATTCACCCCTCCACTTT	CASSERQLSNSPLHF
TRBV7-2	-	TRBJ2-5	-	TGTGCCAGCAGCTTAACGTCCAGGACTCGGTGGGGCGGAGAGACCCAGTACTTC	CASSLTSRTRWGGETQYF
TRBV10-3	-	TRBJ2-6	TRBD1	TGTGCCATTTCTCCCCCCCCCGGGACAGGGGTCTTTTCTGGGGCCAACGTCCTGACTTTC	CAISPPPGTGVFSGANVLTF
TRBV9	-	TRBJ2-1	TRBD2	TGTGCCAGCAGCCCCCGACTAGCGGCCAACAATGAGCAGTTCTTC	CASSPRLAANNEQFF
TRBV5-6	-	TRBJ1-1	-	TGTGCCAGCAGCTCACTAACGGCGACAGCCAACACTGAAGCTTTCTTT	CASSSLTATANTEAFF
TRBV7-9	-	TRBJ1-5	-	TGTGCCAGCAGCTTAGGAGGGACCAATCAGCCCCAGCATTTT	CASSLGGTNQPQHF
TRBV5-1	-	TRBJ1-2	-	TGCGCCAGCAGCTTTTCCATTCCTGGGTATGGCTACACCTTC	CASSFSIPGYGYTF
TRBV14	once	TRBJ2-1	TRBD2	TGTGCCAGCAGCCATTCAAGACTAGCGGGCTACAATGAGCAGTTCTTC	CASSHSRLAGYNEQFF
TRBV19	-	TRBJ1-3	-	TGTGCCAGTAGTATATGGGGAATGACTACCGGAAACACCATATATTTT	CASSIWGMTTGNTIYF
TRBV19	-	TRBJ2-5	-	TGTGCCAGTAGTCTTGTGGCAGGGGAAGAGACCCAGTACTTC	CASSLVAGEETQYF
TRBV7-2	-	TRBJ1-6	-	TGTGCCAGCAGCTTAGAGTTGATTTCACCCCTCCACTTT	CASSLELISPLHF
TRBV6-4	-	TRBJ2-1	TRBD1	TGTGCCAGCAGTGACGGGGCAGGGGGCCGCTACAATGAGCAGTTCTTC	CASSDGAGGRYNEQFF
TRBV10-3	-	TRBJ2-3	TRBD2	TGTGCCATCAGCGGGGGGGCTAGCACAGATACGCAGTATTTT	CAISGGASTDTQYF
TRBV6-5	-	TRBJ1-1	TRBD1	TGTGCCGGCAGGACAGGGGGGGGAACTGAAGCTTTCTTT	CAGRTGGGTEAFF
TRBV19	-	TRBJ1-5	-	TGTGCCAGTAGTATAGCTGCGAGGAGCAATCAGCCCCAGCATTTT	CASSIAARSNQPQHF
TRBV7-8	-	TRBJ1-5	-	TGTGCCAGCAGCCGCCCGCCGTGGGGGAAGTTCCTTCAGCCCCAGCATTTT	CASSRPPWGKFLQPQHF
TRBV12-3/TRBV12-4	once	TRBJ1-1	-	TGTGCCAGCAGTTTAAGGGGGGGCACTGAAGCTTTCTTT	CASSLRGGTEAFF
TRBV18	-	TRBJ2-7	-	TGTGCCAGCTCATCAGCCCCCCCCTACGAGCAGTACTTC	CASSSAPPYEQYF
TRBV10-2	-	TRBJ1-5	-	TGCGCCAGCAGTGAGTCTGGTTATAGCAATCAGCCCCAGCATTTT	CASSESGYSNQPQHF
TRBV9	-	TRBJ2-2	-	TGTGCCAGCAGCGTAGACCGACTTTCCACCGGGGAGCTGTTTTTT	CASSVDRLSTGELFF
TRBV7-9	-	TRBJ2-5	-	TGTGCCAGCAGGCGGGGCCAAGAGACCCAGTACTTC	CASRRGQETQYF